The 6 T cell receptor beta chains below come from one sample, sequenced in a study of metastatic and nonmetastatic thyroid tumors. TCRdb re-analyzed the PCR reads through MiXCR. In the table there are roughly 58,000 clones, just over 4% of which are singletons. Patients underwent thyroid surgery, and none had received any treatment before it. The sequencing input was blood. The receptors stem from a female donor with papillary thyroid cancer or a benign thyroid nodule (not recorded which). Some clones in this sample may be carry-over from other donors' samples.

The CDR3 protein is CASSPSNAGTSGYTF. The CDR3, as DNA: TGTGCCAGTAGTCCGTCCAATGCTGGGACCTCTGGCTACACCTTC. The chain combines TRBV19 with TRBJ1-2, with TRBD1 as a possible D gene (5 bases). Germline CDR1 LNHDA, CDR2 SQIVND (reference sequence). The CDR3 runs 15 residues. Deletions cut 5 bases from V and 7 bases from J, with 20 bases between. Drawing the rest from reference TRBV19 and TRBJ1-2, the complete variable domain is DGGITQSPKYLFRKEGQNVTLSCEQNLNHDAMYWYRQDPGQGLRLIYYSQIVNDFQKGDIAEGYSVSREKKESFPLTVTSAQKNPTAFYLCASSPSNAGTSGYTFGSGTRLTVV.

This clone was observed at least ten times. The chain combines TRBV6-2 or TRBV6-3 with TRBJ2-1, with TRBD2 as a possible D gene (6 bases). This CDR3 spans 14 amino acids. V was cut by 6 bases and J by 8 bases, with 17 bases left in between. CDR1 and CDR2 (germline): MNHEY, SVGEGT. The CDR3: CASRPHRLGDEQFF. The CDR3 region has the DNA TGTGCCAGCAGGCCCCATCGACTAGGCGATGAGCAGTTCTTC.

Concerning this clone itself: One end of the junction does not line up with germline, which may come from a read error. V is TRBV9 and J is TRBJ1-3; D not resolved. Germline V CDR1 and CDR2: SGDLS, YYNGEE. The CDR3 totals 15 residues. The CDR3 bases are TGCGCCAGCAGCGCTGATGGGGTCTCTGTAAACACCATATATTTT. It codes for CASSADGVSVNTIYF.

This clone was seen only a few times. V is TRBV6-2 or TRBV6-3 and J is TRBJ2-4; D not resolved. The germline gives CDR1 MNHEY, CDR2 SVGEGT. Deletions cut 3 bases from V and 1 base from J, with 19 bases between. This CDR3 is built from 18 residues. CDR3 sequence reads: CASSYSMCVRAAKNIQYF. In nucleotides, the CDR3 is TGTGCCAGCAGTTATTCTATGTGTGTGAGAGCGGCCAAAAACATTCAGTACTTC.

This chain uses TRBV6-1 with TRBJ2-7, with D possibly being TRBD1 or TRBD2 (5 bases each). The CDR3 length is 14 residues. Germline CDR1 and CDR2: MNHNS and SASEGT. V lost 6 bases, J lost 3 bases, and 15 bases lay in between. In nucleotides, the CDR3 is TGTGCCAGCAGAGAACAGGACTCAGGCTACGAGCAGTACTTC. Protein: CASREQDSGYEQYF.

This clone was found many times. The chain uses TRBV27 and TRBJ2-7; the match to TRBD2 covers 11 bases. V dropped 6 bases and J dropped 3; count of bases not matched to a gene: 13. CDR3 length equals 17 residues. Germline loops: CDR1 MNHEY, CDR2 SMNVEV (reference sequence). CDR3 sequence: CASRNLAGGALGYEQYF. As DNA, the CDR3 is TGTGCCAGCAGAAACTTAGCGGGAGGGGCCTTAGGCTACGAGCAGTACTTC.